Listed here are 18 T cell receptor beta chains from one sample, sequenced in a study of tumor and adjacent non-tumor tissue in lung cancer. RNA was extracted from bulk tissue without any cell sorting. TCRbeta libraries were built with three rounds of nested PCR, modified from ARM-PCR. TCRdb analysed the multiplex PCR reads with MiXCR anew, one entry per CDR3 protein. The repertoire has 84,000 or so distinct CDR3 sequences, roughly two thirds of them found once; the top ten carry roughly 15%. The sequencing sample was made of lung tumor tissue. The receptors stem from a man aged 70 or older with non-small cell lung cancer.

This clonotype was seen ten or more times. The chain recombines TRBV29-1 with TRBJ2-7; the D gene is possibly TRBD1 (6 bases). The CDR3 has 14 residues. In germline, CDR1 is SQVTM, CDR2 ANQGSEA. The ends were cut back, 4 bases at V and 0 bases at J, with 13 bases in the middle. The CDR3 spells CSVAGTQRSYEQYF. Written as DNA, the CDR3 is TGCAGCGTTGCCGGGACACAACGCTCCTACGAGCAGTACTTC.

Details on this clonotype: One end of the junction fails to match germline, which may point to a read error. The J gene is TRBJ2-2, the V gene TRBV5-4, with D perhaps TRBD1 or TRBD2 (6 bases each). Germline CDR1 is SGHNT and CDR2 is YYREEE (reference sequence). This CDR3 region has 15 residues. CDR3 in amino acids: CASSWWGASAGELLF. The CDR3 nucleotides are TGTGCCAGCAGTTGGTGGGGGGCGTCCGCCGGGGAGCTGTTATTT.

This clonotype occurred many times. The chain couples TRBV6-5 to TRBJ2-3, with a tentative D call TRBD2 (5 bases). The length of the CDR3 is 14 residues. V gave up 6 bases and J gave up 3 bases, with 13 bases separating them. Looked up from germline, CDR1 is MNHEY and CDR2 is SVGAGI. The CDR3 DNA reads TGTGCCAGCAGGATAGGGAGTAGGACAGATACGCAGTATTTT. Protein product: CASRIGSRTDTQYF.

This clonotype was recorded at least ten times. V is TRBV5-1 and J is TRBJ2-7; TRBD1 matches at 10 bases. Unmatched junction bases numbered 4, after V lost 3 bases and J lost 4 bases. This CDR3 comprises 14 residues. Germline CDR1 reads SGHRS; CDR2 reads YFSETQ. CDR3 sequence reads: CASSWGTGAYEQYF. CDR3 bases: TGCGCCAGCAGCTGGGGGACAGGGGCTTACGAGCAGTACTTC.

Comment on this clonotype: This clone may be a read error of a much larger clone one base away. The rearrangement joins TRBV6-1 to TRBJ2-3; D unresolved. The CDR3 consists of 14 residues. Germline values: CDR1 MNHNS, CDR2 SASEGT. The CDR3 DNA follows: TGTGCCAGCAGTGCCCGACTTAACACAGATACGCAGTGTTTT. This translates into CASSARLNTDTQCF.

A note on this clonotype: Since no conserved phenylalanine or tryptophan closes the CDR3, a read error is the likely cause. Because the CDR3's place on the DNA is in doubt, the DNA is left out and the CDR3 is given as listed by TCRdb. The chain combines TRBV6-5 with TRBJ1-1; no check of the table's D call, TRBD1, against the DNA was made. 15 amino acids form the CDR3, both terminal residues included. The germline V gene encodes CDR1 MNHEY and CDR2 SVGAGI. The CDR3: CASSRPGTGLTETFY.

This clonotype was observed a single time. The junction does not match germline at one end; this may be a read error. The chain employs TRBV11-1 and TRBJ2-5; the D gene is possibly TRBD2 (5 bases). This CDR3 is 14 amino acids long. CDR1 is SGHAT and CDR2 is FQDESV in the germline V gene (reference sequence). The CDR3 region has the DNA TGTGTCAGCACCCGGGGTGACCCACAAGAGACTCAGTACTTC. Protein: CVSTRGDPQETQYF. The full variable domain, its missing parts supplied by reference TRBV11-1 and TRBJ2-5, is EAEVAQSPRYKITEKSQAVAFWCDPISGHATLYWYRQILGQGPELLVQFQDESVVDDSQLPKDRFSAERLKGVDSTLKIQPAELGDSAMYLCVSTRGDPQETQYFGPGTRLLVL.

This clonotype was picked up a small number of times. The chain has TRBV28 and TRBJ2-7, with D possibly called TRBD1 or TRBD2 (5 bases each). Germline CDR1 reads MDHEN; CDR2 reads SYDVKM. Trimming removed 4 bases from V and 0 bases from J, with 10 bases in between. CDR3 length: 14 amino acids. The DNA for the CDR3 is TGTGCCAGCAGTTCCGGGACGGCCTCCTACGAGCAGTACTTC. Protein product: CASSSGTASYEQYF.

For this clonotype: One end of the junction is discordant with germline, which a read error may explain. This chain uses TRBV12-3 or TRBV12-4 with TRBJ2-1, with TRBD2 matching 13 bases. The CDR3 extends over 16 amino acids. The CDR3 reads CASSLAGLAGSYEQFF. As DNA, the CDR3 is TGTGCCAGCAGTCTAGCGGGACTAGCGGGATCCTATGAGCAGTTCTTC.

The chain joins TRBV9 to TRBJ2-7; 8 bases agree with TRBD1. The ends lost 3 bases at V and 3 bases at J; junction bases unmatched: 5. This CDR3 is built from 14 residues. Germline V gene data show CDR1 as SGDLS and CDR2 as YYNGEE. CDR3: CASSAGTGHYEQYF. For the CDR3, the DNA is TGTGCCAGCAGCGCTGGGACAGGCCACTACGAGCAGTACTTC.

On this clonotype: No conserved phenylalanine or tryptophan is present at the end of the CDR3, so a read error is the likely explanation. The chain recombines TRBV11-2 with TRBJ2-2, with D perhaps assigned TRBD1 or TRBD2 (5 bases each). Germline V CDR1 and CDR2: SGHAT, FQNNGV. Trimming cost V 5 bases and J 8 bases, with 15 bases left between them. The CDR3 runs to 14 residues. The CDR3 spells CASSPLGPRGELFY. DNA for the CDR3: TGTGCCAGCAGCCCATTGGGACCACGTGGGGAGCTGTTTTAT.

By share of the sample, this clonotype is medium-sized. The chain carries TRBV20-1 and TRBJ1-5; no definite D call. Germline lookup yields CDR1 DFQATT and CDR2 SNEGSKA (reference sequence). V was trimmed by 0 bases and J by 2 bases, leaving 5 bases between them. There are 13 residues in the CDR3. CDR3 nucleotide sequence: TGCAGTGCTAGAGACTCCCGCAATCAGCCCCAGCATTTT. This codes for CSARDSRNQPQHF.

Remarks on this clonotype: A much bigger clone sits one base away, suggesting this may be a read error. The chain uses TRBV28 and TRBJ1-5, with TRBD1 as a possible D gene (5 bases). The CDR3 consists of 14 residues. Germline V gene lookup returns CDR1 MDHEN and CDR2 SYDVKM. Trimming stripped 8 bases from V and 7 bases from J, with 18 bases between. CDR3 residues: CASCWNFRGQPQHF. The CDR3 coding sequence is TGTGCCAGCTGTTGGAACTTCCGGGGGCAGCCCCAGCATTTT.

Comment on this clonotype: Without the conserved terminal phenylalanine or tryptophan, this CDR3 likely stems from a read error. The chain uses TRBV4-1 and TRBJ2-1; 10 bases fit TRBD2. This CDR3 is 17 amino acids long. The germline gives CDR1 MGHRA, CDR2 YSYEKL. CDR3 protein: CANSHGTSAISYNEQFS. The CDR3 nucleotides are TGCGCCAACAGCCACGGGACTAGCGCAATCTCCTACAATGAGCAGTTCTCC.

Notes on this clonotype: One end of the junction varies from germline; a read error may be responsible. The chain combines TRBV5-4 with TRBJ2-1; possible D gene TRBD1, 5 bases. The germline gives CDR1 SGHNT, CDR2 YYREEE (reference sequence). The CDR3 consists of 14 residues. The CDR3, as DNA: TGTGTCAGCAGCTTCGACAGTGCCTTGTATGAGCAGTTCTTC. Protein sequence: CVSSFDSALYEQFF.

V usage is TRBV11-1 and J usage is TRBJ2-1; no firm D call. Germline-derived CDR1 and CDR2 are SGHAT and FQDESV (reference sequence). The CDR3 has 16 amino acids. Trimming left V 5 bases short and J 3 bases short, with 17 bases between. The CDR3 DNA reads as TGTGCCAGCAGCCCCTGTCGGAGCGTGGGCTACAATGAGCAGTTCTTC. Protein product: CASSPCRSVGYNEQFF. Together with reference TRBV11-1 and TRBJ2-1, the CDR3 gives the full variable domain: EAEVAQSPRYKITEKSQAVAFWCDPISGHATLYWYRQILGQGPELLVQFQDESVVDDSQLPKDRFSAERLKGVDSTLKIQPAELGDSAMYLCASSPCRSVGYNEQFFGPGTRLTVL.

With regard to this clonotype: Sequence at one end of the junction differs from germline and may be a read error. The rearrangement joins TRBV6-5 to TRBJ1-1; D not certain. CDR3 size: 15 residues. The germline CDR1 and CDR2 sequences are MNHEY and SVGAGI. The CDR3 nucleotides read TGTGCCAGTAGTTACTTGACGGCCGGGCAGAGGGAAGCTTTCTTT. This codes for CASSYLTAGQREAFF.

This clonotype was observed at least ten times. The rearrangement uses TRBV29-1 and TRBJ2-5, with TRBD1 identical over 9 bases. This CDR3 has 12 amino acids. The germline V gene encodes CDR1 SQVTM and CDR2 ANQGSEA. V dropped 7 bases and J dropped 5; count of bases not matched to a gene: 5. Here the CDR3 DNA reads TGCAGCGGGCGGGACAGGGCTGAGACCCAGTACTTC. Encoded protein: CSGRDRAETQYF.